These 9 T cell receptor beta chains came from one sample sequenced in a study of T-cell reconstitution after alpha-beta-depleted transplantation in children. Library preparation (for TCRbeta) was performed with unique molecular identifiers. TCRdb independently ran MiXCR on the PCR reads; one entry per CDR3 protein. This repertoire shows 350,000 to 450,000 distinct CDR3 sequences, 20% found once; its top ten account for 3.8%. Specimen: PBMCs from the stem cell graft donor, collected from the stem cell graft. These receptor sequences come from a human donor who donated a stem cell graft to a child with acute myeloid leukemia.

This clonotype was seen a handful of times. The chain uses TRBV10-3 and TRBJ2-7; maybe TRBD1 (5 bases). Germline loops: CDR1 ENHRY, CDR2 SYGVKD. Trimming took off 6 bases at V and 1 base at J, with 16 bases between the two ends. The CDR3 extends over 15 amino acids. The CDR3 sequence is CAIRGATTESYEQYF. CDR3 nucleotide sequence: TGTGCCATCAGAGGGGCAACTACCGAATCCTACGAGCAGTACTTC.

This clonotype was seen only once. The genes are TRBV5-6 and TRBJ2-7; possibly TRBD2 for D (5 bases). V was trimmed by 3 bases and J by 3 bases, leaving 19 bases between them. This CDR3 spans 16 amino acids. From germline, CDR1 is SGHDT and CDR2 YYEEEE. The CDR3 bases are TGTGCCAGCAGCTCCCTGCCGGCTAGCCGAGACTACGAGCAGTACTTC. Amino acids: CASSSLPASRDYEQYF.

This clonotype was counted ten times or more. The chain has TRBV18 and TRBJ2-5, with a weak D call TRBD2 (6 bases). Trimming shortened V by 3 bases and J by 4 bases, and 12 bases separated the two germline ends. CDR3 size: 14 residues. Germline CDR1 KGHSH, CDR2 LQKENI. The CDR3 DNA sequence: TGTGCCAGCTCACCCTCGGGGGAGCGAGAGACCCAGTACTTC. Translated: CASSPSGERETQYF.

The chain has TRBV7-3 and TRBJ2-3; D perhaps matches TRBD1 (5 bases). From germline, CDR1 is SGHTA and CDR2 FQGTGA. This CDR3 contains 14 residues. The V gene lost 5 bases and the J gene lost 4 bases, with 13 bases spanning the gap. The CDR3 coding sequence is TGTGCCAGCAGCCCTGGGGCGAGTGCAGATACGCAGTATTTT. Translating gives CASSPGASADTQYF. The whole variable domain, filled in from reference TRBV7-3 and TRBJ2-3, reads GAGVSQTPSNKVTEKGKYVELRCDPISGHTALYWYRQSLGQGPEFLIYFQGTGAADDSGLPNDRFFAVRPEGSVSTLKIQRTERGDSAVYLCASSPGASADTQYFGPGTRLTVL.

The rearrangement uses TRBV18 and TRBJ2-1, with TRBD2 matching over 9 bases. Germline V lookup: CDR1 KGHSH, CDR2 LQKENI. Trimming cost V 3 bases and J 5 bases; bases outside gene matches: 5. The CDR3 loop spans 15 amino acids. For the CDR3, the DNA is TGTGCCAGCTCACCGGCGGGACTAGCCCACAATGAGCAGTTCTTC. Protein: CASSPAGLAHNEQFF.

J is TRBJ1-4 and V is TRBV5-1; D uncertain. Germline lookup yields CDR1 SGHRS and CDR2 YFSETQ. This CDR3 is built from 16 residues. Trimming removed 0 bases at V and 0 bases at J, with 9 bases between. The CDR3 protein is CASSLGPSTTNEKLFF. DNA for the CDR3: TGCGCCAGCAGCTTGGGACCGTCGACAACTAATGAAAAACTGTTTTTT.

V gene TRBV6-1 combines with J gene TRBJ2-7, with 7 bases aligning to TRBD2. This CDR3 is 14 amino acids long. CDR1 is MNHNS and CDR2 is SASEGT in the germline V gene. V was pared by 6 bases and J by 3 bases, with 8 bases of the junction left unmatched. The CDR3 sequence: CASRPGGRVYEQYF. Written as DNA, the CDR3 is TGTGCCAGCAGGCCGGGGGGAAGGGTCTACGAGCAGTACTTC.

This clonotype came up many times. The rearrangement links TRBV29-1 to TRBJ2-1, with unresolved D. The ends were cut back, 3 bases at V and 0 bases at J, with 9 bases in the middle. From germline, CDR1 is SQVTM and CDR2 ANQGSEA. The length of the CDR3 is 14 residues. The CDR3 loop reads CSVDKRDSYNEQFF. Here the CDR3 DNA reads TGCAGCGTTGATAAAAGGGACTCCTACAATGAGCAGTTCTTC.

CDR3 sequence reads: CASSQDSGASGNTIYF. The CDR3 DNA reads as TGCGCCAGCAGCCAAGATTCGGGAGCGAGTGGAAACACCATATATTTT. The chain joins TRBV4-1 to TRBJ1-3; D is uncertain. With 0 bases removed from V and 3 bases from J, the gap between germline ends came to 12 bases. Germline loops: CDR1 MGHRA, CDR2 YSYEKL. CDR3 length: 16 residues.